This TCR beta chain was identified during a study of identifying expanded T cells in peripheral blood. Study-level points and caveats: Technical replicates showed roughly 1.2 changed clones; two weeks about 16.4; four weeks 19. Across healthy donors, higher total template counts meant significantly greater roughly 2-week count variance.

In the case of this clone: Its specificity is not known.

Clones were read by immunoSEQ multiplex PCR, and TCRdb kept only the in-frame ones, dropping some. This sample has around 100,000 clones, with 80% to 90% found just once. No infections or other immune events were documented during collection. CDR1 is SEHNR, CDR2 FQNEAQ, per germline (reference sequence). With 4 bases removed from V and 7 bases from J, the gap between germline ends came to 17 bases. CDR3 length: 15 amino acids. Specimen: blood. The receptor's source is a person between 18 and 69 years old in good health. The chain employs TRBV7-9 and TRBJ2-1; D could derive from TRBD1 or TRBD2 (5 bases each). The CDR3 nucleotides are TGTGCCAGCAGCTCTGCCACGGGACGATATAATGAGCAGTTCTTC. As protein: CASSSATGRYNEQFF.